This T cell receptor beta chain was identified in a study of identical twins (dated by TCRdb to about 2016). Some background on the complete study: To test whether fetal clonotypes persist, the study used deep sequencing on TCR alpha and beta repertoires from monozygotic twins, unrelated adults of various ages, and cord blood. Replicate twin experiments were performed at different times using different library preparation protocols to rule out contamination. Study-wide findings and limitations: In beta out-of-frame sequences, excess twin sharing was weaker, because having fewer shared sequences lowered the signal-to-noise ratio. Fewer insertions were carried by abundant cord blood beta clonotypes, a similar but weaker trend appeared in young adult naive repertoires, and no such trend appeared in memory repertoires. Because the same donors could not be followed over many years, conclusions were based on cross-sectional statistical analysis. In monozygotic twins, out-of-frame TCR alpha sharing was systematically underestimated by recombination models, although the models agreed with sharing between unrelated individuals. Compared with coincidental sharing between unrelated individuals, an excess of low generation-probability sequences was observed among out-of-frame TCR alpha sequences shared between twins. Invariant T cells such as MAIT and iNKT could partly confound zero-insertion analyses, though diverse VJ usage argued against this for most clonotypes.

Every donor was a healthy Caucasian. Three pairs of female monozygotic twins, all aged roughly 18 to 29 years, made up the twin cohort. Peripheral blood mononuclear cells were used as the source from which RNA for TCR libraries was isolated. The method was 5' RACE. Reads for this sample came from an Illumina HiSeq 2000. A universal primer binding site was introduced by template switching, and a unique molecular identifier was present in the final cDNA, enabling accurate counting of TCR cDNA molecules. Specific primers in the conserved constant-segment region were used to synthesize first-strand cDNA for the TCR alpha and beta chains. To control for contamination, each cDNA library was double barcoded with a SMART-Mk sample barcode plus Illumina barcodes. TruSeq adapter sequences along with Illumina sample barcodes were introduced in two successive PCR steps. Sequencing of the TCR alpha and beta cDNA libraries was done on the Illumina HiSeq platform using custom primers. The original methods were these. Unique molecular identifiers were extracted from raw reads with MiGEC, and CDR3 positions were determined with MiXCR. For each individual, recombination models were inferred using an EM algorithm with the repgenHMM and IGoR tools. Shared clonotype analysis was performed with the tcR package in R, normalizing sharing by the product of cloneset sizes. To study raw recombination without the effects of thymic and clonal selection, out-of-frame nonproductive sequences were analyzed. Starting from the raw public reads, TCRdb applied fastp trimming at Q25, assembled clones with MiXCR and retained in-frame beta chains. One record per CDR3 amino acid sequence lists the most common genes and DNA. TCRdb's processing, not the authors', yielded these V and J calls. Here the sample has around 650,000 distinct CDR3 sequences; about 7% occur a single time. The top ten clones comprise around 1.6% of the sample.

This clonotype appeared a few times. Its antigen remains undetermined. Base qualities are not recorded, but no much larger clone differs from it by a single base. Inclusive of the bounding cysteine and phenylalanine, the CDR3 is 16 residues long. Only the CDR3 DNA is retained, 48 bases long and in frame from the first base. V trim: 0 bases; J trim: 1 base; unmatched bases: 6. As encoded in the germline V gene, CDR1 is SGHRS while CDR2 is YFSETQ. In addition, the sample was reused for a study of yellow fever vaccine responses in identical twins. The second study's paper adds: According to the authors, in identical twins the way T cells responded to vaccination appeared partly convergent and partly personalized. Focusing on identical twins, the study followed the T cell clones that responded to the vaccine, and did so with precision.

The sequence came from a woman aged 18 to 35 in good health. Sample: PBMCs. The rearrangement combines TRBV5-1 with TRBJ1-1; TRBD1 fits 7 bases in the junction. The CDR3 protein is CASSLASGQRNTEAFF. In nucleotides, the sequence is TGCGCCAGCAGCTTGGCCTCGGGACAGAGGAACACTGAAGCTTTCTTT.